This entry concerns a single T cell receptor (beta chain). This sample was taken from a study of blood T cell repertoires in COVID-19. Trimming removed 1 base at V and 6 bases at J, with 12 bases between. Germline CDR1 reads LGHDT; CDR2 reads YNNKEL (reference sequence). The CDR3 is 14 residues long. The age range of participants was about 18 to 95 years, with residence in 20 to 25 US areas. Cohorts were assigned according to the clinical history that participants reported. Two negative PCRs, clearance, or symptom resolution characterized the recovered Cohort 3 donors. Repertoires were generated with immunoSEQ multiplex PCR, while TCRdb's copy carries only in-frame clones and drops some. The top ten clones hold about a tenth of a sample with a few hundred thousand clones, around 92% of them seen once.

Sample: PBMCs or T cells enriched from blood (not recorded which). The V and J genes are TRBV3-1 (or the pseudogene TRBV3-2) and TRBJ2-5, with D maybe TRBD1 (6 bases). The sequence was obtained from a woman in her twenties or thirties who had recovered from COVID-19. CDR3 amino acids: CASSQVGTGQTQYF. The CDR3, as DNA: TGTGCCAGCAGCCAAGTCGGAACAGGGCAGACCCAGTACTTC.